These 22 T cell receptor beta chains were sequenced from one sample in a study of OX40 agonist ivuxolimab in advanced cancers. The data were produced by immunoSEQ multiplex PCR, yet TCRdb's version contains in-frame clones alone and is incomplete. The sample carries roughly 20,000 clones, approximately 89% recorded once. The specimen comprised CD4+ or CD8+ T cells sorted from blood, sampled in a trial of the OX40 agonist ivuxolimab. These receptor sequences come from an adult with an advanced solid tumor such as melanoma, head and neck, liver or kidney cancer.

CDR3 protein: CSVGSEQGTQYF. The CDR3 nucleotides are TGCAGCGTTGGGTCTGAACAGGGGACCCAGTACTTC. V gene TRBV29-1 combines with J gene TRBJ2-5, with D perhaps TRBD1 (6 bases). The V gene's germline CDR1 is SQVTM and CDR2 ANQGSEA. The CDR3 has 12 amino acids. Trimming cost V 4 bases and J 7 bases, with 13 bases left between them.

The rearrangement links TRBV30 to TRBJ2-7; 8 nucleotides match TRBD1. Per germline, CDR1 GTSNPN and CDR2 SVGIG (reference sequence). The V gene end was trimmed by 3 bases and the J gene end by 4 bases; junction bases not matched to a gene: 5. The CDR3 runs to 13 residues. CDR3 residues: CAWRPDRDYEQYF. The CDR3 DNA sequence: TGTGCCTGGAGGCCGGACAGGGATTACGAGCAGTACTTC.

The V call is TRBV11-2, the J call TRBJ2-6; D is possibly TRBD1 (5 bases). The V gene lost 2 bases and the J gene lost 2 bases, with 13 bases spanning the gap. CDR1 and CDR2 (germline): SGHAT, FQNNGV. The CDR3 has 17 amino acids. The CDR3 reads CASSLSSGYPGANVLTF. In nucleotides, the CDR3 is TGTGCCAGCAGCTTATCTTCAGGGTACCCTGGGGCCAACGTCCTGACTTTC.

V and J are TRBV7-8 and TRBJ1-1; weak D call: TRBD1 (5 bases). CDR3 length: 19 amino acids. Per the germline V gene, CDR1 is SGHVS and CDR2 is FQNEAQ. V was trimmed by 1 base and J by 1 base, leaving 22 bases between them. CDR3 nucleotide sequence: TGTGCCAGCAGCTTAGACAGACAGCTTACCTTATACCCGAACACTGAAGCTTTCTTT. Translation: CASSLDRQLTLYPNTEAFF.

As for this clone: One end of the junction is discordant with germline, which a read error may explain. CDR3 region: CAGSLDSTYEQYF. The CDR3 nucleotides are TGTGCCGGTAGTCTCGACAGTACCTACGAGCAGTACTTC. The chain combines TRBV19 with TRBJ2-7; TRBD1 might be the D (5 bases). From germline, CDR1 is LNHDA and CDR2 SQIVND (reference sequence). This CDR3 region has 13 residues.

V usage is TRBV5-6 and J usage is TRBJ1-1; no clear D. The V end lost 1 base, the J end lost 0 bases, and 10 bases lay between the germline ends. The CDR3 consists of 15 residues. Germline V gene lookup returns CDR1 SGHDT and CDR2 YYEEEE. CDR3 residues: CASSLLSTMNTEAFF. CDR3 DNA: TGTGCCAGCAGCTTGCTTAGCACAATGAACACTGAAGCTTTCTTT.

This CDR3 is CASSHRRGYPGELFF. CDR3 sequence (DNA): TGTGCCAGCAGCCACCGTCGAGGGTATCCCGGGGAGCTGTTTTTT. This rearrangement joins TRBV7-8 to TRBJ2-2, with a tentative D call TRBD2 (5 bases). The germline gives CDR1 SGHVS, CDR2 FQNEAQ. Trimming took 5 bases from V and 6 from J, leaving 16 bases between them. This CDR3 is built from 15 residues.

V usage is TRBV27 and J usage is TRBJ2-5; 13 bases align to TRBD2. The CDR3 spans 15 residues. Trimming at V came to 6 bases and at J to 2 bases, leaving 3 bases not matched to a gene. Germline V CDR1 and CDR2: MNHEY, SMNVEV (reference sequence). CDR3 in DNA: TGTGCCAGCAGCCTACTAGCGGGGGGGCAAGAGACCCAGTACTTC. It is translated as CASSLLAGGQETQYF.

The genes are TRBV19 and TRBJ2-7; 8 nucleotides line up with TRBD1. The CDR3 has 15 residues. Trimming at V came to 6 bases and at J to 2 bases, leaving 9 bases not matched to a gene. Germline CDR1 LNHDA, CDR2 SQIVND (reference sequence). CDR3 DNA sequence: TGTGCCAGTAGCCCGACCGGGACAGGAGCCTACGAGCAGTACTTC. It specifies CASSPTGTGAYEQYF.

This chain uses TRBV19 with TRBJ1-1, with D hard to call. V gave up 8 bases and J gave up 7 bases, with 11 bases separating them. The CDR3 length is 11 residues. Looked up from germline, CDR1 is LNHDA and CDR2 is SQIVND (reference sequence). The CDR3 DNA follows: TGTGCCAGTTCCTTTCTCGGTGAAGCTTTCTTT. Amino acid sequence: CASSFLGEAFF.

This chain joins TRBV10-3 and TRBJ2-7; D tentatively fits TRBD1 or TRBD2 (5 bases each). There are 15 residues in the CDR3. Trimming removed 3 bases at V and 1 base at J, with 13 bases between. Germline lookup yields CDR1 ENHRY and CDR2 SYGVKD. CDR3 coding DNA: TGTGCCATCAGTGATTCGACTTGGGGGTCCTACGAGCAGTACTTC. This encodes CAISDSTWGSYEQYF.

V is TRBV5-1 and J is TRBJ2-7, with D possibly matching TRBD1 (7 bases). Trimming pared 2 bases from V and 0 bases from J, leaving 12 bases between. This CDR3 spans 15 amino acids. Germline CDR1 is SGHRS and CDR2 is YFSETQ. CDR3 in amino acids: CASSLNRGGSYEQYF. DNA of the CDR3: TGCGCCAGCAGCTTAAACAGGGGAGGCTCCTACGAGCAGTACTTC.

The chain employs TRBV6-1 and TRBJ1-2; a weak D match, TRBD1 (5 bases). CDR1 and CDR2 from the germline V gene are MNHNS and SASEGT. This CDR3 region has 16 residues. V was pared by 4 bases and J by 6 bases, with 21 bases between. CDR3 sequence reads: CASSVGGGYRFHGYTF. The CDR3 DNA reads TGTGCCAGCAGTGTGGGGGGAGGGTACCGTTTTCATGGCTACACCTTC.

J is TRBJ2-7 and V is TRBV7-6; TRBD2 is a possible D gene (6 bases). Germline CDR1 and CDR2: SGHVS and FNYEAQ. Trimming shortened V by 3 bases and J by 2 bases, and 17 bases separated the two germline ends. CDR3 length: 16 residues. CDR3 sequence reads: CASSLGGSGGTYEQYF. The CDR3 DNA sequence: TGTGCCAGCAGCTTGGGCGGAAGTGGGGGGACCTACGAGCAGTACTTC.

The CDR3 nucleotides read TGTGCCAGCAGTCTAGGTGGGACAGGGATAACAGATACGCAGTATTTT. This translates into CASSLGGTGITDTQYF. The chain has TRBV28 and TRBJ2-3; TRBD1 matches 9 bases. In germline, CDR1 is MDHEN, CDR2 SYDVKM. With V trimmed by 5 bases and J by 3 bases, 9 bases remained unmatched. This CDR3 is built from 16 residues.

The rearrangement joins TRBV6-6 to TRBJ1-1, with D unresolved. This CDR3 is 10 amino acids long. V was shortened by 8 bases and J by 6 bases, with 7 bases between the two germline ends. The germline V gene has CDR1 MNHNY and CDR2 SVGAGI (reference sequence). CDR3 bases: TGTGCCAGCGGTAGGCCTGAAGCTTTCTTT. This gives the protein CASGRPEAFF.

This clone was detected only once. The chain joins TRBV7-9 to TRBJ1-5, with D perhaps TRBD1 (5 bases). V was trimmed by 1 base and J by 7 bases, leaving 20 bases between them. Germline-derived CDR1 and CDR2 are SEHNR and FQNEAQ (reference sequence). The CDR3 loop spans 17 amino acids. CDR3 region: CASSLGRTEGWGQPQHF. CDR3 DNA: TGTGCCAGCAGCTTAGGGCGGACCGAGGGTTGGGGGCAGCCCCAGCATTTT.

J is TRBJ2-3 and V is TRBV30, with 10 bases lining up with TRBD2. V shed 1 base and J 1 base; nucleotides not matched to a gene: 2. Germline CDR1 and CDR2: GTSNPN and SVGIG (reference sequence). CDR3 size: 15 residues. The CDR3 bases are TGTGCCTGGAGTGGGCTAGCGGGGGGCACAGATACGCAGTATTTT. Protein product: CAWSGLAGGTDTQYF.

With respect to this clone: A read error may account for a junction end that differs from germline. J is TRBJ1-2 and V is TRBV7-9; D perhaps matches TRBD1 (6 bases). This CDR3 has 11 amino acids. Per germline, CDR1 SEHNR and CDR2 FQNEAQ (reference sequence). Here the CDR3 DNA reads TGTGCCAGCAGTCTCTCTCCGGGGGCCGTCTTC. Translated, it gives CASSLSPGAVF.

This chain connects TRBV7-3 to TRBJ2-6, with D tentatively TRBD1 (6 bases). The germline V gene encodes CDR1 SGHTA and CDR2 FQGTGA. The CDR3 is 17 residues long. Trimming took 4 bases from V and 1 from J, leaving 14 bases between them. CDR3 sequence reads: CASSSFGTGSGANVLTF. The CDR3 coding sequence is TGTGCCAGCAGCTCTTTCGGAACAGGGTCTGGGGCCAACGTCCTGACTTTC.

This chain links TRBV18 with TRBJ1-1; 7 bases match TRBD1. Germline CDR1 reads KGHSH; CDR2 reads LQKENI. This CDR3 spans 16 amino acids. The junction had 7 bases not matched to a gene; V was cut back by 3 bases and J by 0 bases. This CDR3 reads CASSPAGTALNTEAFF. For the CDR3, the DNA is TGTGCCAGCTCACCCGCCGGGACAGCGCTGAACACTGAAGCTTTCTTT. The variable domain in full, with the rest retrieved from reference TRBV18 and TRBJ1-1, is NAGVMQNPRHLVRRRGQEARLRCSPMKGHSHVYWYRQLPEEGLKFMVYLQKENIIDESGMPKERFSAEFPKEGPSILRIQQVVRGDSAAYFCASSPAGTALNTEAFFGQGTRLTVV.

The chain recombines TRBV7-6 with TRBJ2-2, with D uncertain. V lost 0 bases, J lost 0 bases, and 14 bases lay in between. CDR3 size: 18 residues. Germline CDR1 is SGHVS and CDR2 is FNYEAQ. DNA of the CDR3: TGTGCCAGCAGCTTAGCGTCGGGTTTGGGGTCGAACACCGGGGAGCTGTTTTTT. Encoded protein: CASSLASGLGSNTGELFF.